The present T cell receptor beta chain was sequenced within a study of control samples from healthy donors and cancer patients. TCRdb's copy holds only in-frame clones and misses some; the assay was immunoSEQ multiplex PCR. This sample has some 79,000 clones, with roughly 93% found just once. V gave up 3 bases and J gave up 6 bases; unmatched junction bases: 5. Germline V gene data show CDR1 as WNHNN and CDR2 as SYGVQD (reference sequence). The CDR3 is made up of 16 amino acids. This TCR derives from a woman in her thirties or forties with lung cancer. The sample was PBMCs. This chain uses TRBV10-1 with TRBJ2-2, with 12 bases aligning to TRBD2. The CDR3 loop reads CASSELAGGLAGELFF. CDR3 nucleotide sequence: TGCGCCAGCAGTGAACTAGCGGGGGGACTGGCCGGGGAGCTGTTTTTT.